This T cell receptor beta chain was obtained from a study of cytomegalovirus exposure and HLA in healthy donors. Points from the study as a whole: Being indistinguishable, some V segments were excluded, TRBV6-2 and TRBV6-3 among them. In vitro data verified a few CMV-associated chains as specific for CMV antigens. In a later analysis, most CMV-associated TCR beta chains appeared HLA-restricted.

Both 60 Vbeta primers and 13 Jbeta primers went into the PCR. Sequencing was performed with immunoSEQ multiplex PCR; in TCRdb, only in-frame clones are kept and a portion is missing. The table records 200,000 to 250,000 clones, 76% of them present only once. Concerning this clone: As yet, its antigen is unknown.

Healthy bone marrow donors supplied every sample. Trimming took 8 bases from V and 7 from J; bases not matched to a gene: 7. The CDR3 runs 13 residues. The germline V gene encodes CDR1 WNHNN and CDR2 SYGVQD (reference sequence). This sequence was found in a young man in good health and CMV-seronegative. Sequencing input: PBMCs. The chain employs TRBV10-1 and TRBJ2-1; 8 positions match TRBD2. The CDR3 region has the DNA TGCGCCAGCGGGGGCAGCGGGAGAAATGAGCAGTTCTTC. Encoded protein: CASGGSGRNEQFF.